The rows below give T cell receptor beta chains drawn from one sample of a study of early T cells in non-severe SARS-CoV-2 infection. TCRdb called the 5' RACE reads again in MiXCR, with one record for every CDR3 protein. The profile covers fewer than 55,000 distinct CDR3 sequences, with approximately 6.5% appearing a single time and around 20% taken by the ten largest. Specimen: whole blood, collected at baseline. These receptors were taken from an adult who was a healthcare worker with PCR-confirmed SARS-CoV-2 infection or an uninfected control (not recorded which). Each CDR3 is given with its conserved first and last residue. A D gene is named only where the DNA matches it firmly. Size is stated for part of the rows, as once, few or many counts, or as a class when the clone is expanded.

length	J	V	D	size	DNA	CDR3
18	TRBJ2-1	TRBV11-3	.	.	TGTGCCAGCAGCTTAGATTCCTCCAGGGCGAGCTCCTACAATGAGCAGTTCTTC	CASSLDSSRASSYNEQFF
14	TRBJ1-3	TRBV7-6	TRBD1	many	TGTGCCAGCAGTCGGACAGGCGATGGAAACACCATATATTTT	CASSRTGDGNTIYF
10	TRBJ2-5	TRBV20-1	.	few	TGCAGTGCTAGCCTAGCGTCCCAGTACTTC	CSASLASQYF
13	TRBJ2-7	TRBV10-3	TRBD1	few	TGTGCCATCAGTGACCCGACAGGGGTCGAGCAGTACTTC	CAISDPTGVEQYF
13	TRBJ2-1	TRBV18	.	many	TGTGCCAGCTCACCGCCCCCGAAAAATGAGCAGTTCTTC	CASSPPPKNEQFF
15	TRBJ1-2	TRBV7-6	TRBD1	.	TGTGCCAGCAGCCCGGACGGACAGGCGGACTATGGCTACACCTTC	CASSPDGQADYGYTF
14	TRBJ1-1	TRBV6-5	.	.	TGTGTCAGCAGTTATGAGGCCTTGAACACTGAAGCTTTCTTT	CVSSYEALNTEAFF
15	TRBJ2-7	TRBV6-2/TRBV6-3	TRBD2	few	TGTGCCAGCAGTACACTAGCGGAATATTCCTACGAGCAGTACTTC	CASSTLAEYSYEQYF
17	TRBJ2-2	TRBV6-5	TRBD2	few	TGTGCCAGCACCCCAAGGGGACTAGCGGGGAACACCGGGGAGCTGTTTTTT	CASTPRGLAGNTGELFF
13	TRBJ2-7	TRBV11-2	.	few	TGTGCCAGCAGCCAGGGGGGCTCCTACGAGCAGTACTTC	CASSQGGSYEQYF
12	TRBJ1-2	TRBV29-1	TRBD1	.	TGCAGCGTTTGGGACAGGCCCGATGGCTACACCTTC	CSVWDRPDGYTF
15	TRBJ2-7	TRBV28	.	.	TGTGCCAGCAGTTTAGGCGTAAAGGGCCATTGGGAGCAGTACTTC	CASSLGVKGHWEQYF
18	TRBJ2-7	TRBV11-2	TRBD2	many	TGTGCCAGCAGAGACCGGCCAAGAGGACTAGCGGATTTTGGTGAGCAGTACTTC	CASRDRPRGLADFGEQYF
14	TRBJ1-1	TRBV2	.	.	TGTGCCAGCAGTGACTTTCAGGTGGACACTGAAGCTTTCTTT	CASSDFQVDTEAFF
19	TRBJ2-2	TRBV6-1	TRBD2	few	TGTGCCAGCGAACCGCTCGAAAATGCGGGACTAGCGAACACCGGGGAGCTGTTTTTT	CASEPLENAGLANTGELFF
14	TRBJ2-7	TRBV7-2	.	.	TGTGCCAGCAGCTGGGGAAGGGAGGCCTACGAGCAGTACTTC	CASSWGREAYEQYF
14	TRBJ1-1	TRBV4-3	.	few	TGCGCCAGCAGAGAAGTCGGTTTAAACACTGAAGCTTTCTTT	CASREVGLNTEAFF
13	TRBJ1-1	TRBV11-3	.	.	TGTGCCAGCAGCTCCCGGACGGACACTGAAGCTTTCTTT	CASSSRTDTEAFF
11	TRBJ1-2	TRBV6-5	.	many	TGTGCCAGCAGAACCGGGACGGGTGACACCTTC	CASRTGTGDTF
15	TRBJ2-3	TRBV7-8	.	many	TGTGCCAGCAGCTTAGCCCGGACTAGCACAGATACGCAGTATTTT	CASSLARTSTDTQYF
16	TRBJ1-2	TRBV5-5	.	.	TGTGCCAGCAGCTTGGCCACAGGAGGGAATATCGGTGGCTACACCTTC	CASSLATGGNIGGYTF
20	TRBJ1-3	TRBV6-5	.	.	TGTGCCAGCAGTAGGGGTGTTGGCGGTTTACGACCACTCTCTGGAAACACCATATATTTT	CASSRGVGGLRPLSGNTIYF
14	TRBJ2-1	TRBV5-4	TRBD2	.	TGTGCCACTCAGAGCGGGAGAGCCTACAATGAGCAGTTCTTC	CATQSGRAYNEQFF